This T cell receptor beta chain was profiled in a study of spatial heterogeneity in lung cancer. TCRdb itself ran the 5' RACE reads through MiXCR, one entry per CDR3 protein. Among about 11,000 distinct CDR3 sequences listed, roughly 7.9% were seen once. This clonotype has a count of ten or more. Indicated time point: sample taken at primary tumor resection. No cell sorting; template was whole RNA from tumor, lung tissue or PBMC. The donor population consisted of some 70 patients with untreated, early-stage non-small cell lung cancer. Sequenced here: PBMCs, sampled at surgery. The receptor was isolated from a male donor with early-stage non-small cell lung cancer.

The CDR3 loop is CSAGELAGGFTDTQYF. In nucleotides, the CDR3 is TGCAGTGCTGGTGAACTAGCGGGGGGTTTCACAGATACGCAGTATTTT. V is TRBV20-1 and J is TRBJ2-3; the match to TRBD2 covers 12 bases. This CDR3 has 16 residues. J lost 2 bases, V lost 5 bases, and 8 bases had no gene match. The germline CDR1 and CDR2 sequences are DFQATT and SNEGSKA (reference sequence).